The rows below give T cell receptor beta chains drawn from one sample of a study of blood T cell repertoires in COVID-19. Sequencing used immunoSEQ multiplex PCR; TCRdb keeps in-frame clones, though not all of them. The sample holds some 180,000 clones, roughly three quarters seen once. Sequenced input: peripheral blood. The receptors derive from a woman between 35 and 50 years old with COVID-19, enrolled during active disease. Each CDR3 is given with its conserved first and last residue. D genes are given only for firm matches. Clone size is stated in some rows and not others, as once, few, many or a class when expanded.

cdr3_nt | cdr3_aa | j_call | clone_size | v_call | d_call
TGTGCCAGCACAAACCTCGGGGGCACTGAAGCTTTCTTT | CASTNLGGTEAFF | TRBJ1-1 | many | TRBV12-3/TRBV12-4 | -
TGTGCCAGCAGCTCTCGGACTAGCGGGAGAGGTGAGCAGTTCTTC | CASSSRTSGRGEQFF | TRBJ2-1 | - | TRBV7-2 | TRBD2
TGCGCCAGCAGCCAAGGGGAGGGTACGCATGGCTACACCTTC | CASSQGEGTHGYTF | TRBJ1-2 | - | TRBV4-3 | -
TGTGCCAGCAGCCCCCGGGACATGGCCGAAAAACTGTTTTTT | CASSPRDMAEKLFF | TRBJ1-4 | once | TRBV4-2 | -
TGCGCCAGCGGGCAGCAAGCCGCTTACGAGCAGTACTTC | CASGQQAAYEQYF | TRBJ2-7 | - | TRBV23-1 | -
TGTGCCAGCAGCCCCGGGGGAATCATGAACACTGAAGCTTTCTTT | CASSPGGIMNTEAFF | TRBJ1-1 | - | TRBV7-9 | -
TGTGCCAGCAGCGCCCGACAGGGTAGCACAGATACGCAGTATTTT | CASSARQGSTDTQYF | TRBJ2-3 | - | TRBV9 | TRBD1
TGCGCCAGCAGTGGGGGTGGACAGTCCCAAAGATTTTACGAGCAGTACTTC | CASSGGGQSQRFYEQYF | TRBJ2-7 | - | TRBV10-2 | -
TGCGCCAGCAGCTTGGGACTACAAGAGACCCAGTACTTC | CASSLGLQETQYF | TRBJ2-5 | - | TRBV5-1 | -
TGTGCCAGCAGCCCTCAACAGGGGGCCGATGAGCAGTTCTTC | CASSPQQGADEQFF | TRBJ2-1 | - | TRBV4-2 | TRBD1
TGCGCCAGCAGCTTGGGCGGGGCCCCCTCCTACAATGAGCAGTTCTTC | CASSLGGAPSYNEQFF | TRBJ2-1 | once | TRBV5-1 | -
TGTGCCAGCAGTCAGGGGAACACTGAAGCTTTCTTT | CASSQGNTEAFF | TRBJ1-1 | - | TRBV27 | -
TGTGCCAGCAGCTTAGGGGTCGGGAGCAATCAGCCCCAGCATTTT | CASSLGVGSNQPQHF | TRBJ1-5 | few | TRBV7-9 | -
TGTGCCAGCAGTTTTTATTCTAACTATGGCTACACCTTC | CASSFYSNYGYTF | TRBJ1-2 | many | TRBV27 | -
TGTGCCAGCAGCCTTGGGCCGCTTACTAGCGCTATCTACGAGCAGTACTTC | CASSLGPLTSAIYEQYF | TRBJ2-7 | - | TRBV7-9 | TRBD2
TGCGCCAGCAGAGGACCCGAAACGGGGGGCTACACCTTC | CASRGPETGGYTF | TRBJ1-2 | few | TRBV5-1 | -
TGTGCCAGCAGCCCAGACAGGGGTGGTTCACCCCTCCACTTT | CASSPDRGGSPLHF | TRBJ1-6 | - | TRBV7-8 | TRBD1
TGTGCCAGCAGCCAAACGCTAGAAGGGACTAGATACAATGAGCAGTTCTTC | CASSQTLEGTRYNEQFF | TRBJ2-1 | few | TRBV4-2 | TRBD2
TGTGCCAGTAGCCTACAGGGGGCGTGGAACACCGGGGAGCTGTTTTTT | CASSLQGAWNTGELFF | TRBJ2-2 | few | TRBV19 | TRBD1
TGTGCCAGCAGCTTGGCGGCTAGCGGGATGGGCACAGATACGCAGTATTTT | CASSLAASGMGTDTQYF | TRBJ2-3 | - | TRBV5-4 | TRBD2
TGTGCCAGCAGTGGGACAGTGAACACTAATGAAAAACTGTTTTTT | CASSGTVNTNEKLFF | TRBJ1-4 | - | TRBV6-6 | TRBD1
TGTGCCAGCAGCCAACTAATTAACGGGGAGCTGTTTTTT | CASSQLINGELFF | TRBJ2-2 | - | TRBV4-2 | -
TGTGCCAGCAGTTCAACAGGGGTCTATCAGCCCCAGCATTTT | CASSSTGVYQPQHF | TRBJ1-5 | - | TRBV27 | TRBD1
TGTGCCAGCAGCCTCGATGGGGGGTACAATGAGCAGTTCTTC | CASSLDGGYNEQFF | TRBJ2-1 | - | TRBV11-3 | -
TGTGCCAGCAGCAAAGGGACTAGCGGGGGAAGTGTCAACGAGCAGTACTTC | CASSKGTSGGSVNEQYF | TRBJ2-7 | once | TRBV4-2 | TRBD2
TGTGCCAGCTGGGGACTTCTCCGGAACACCGGGGAGCTGTTTTTT | CASWGLLRNTGELFF | TRBJ2-2 | - | TRBV5-6 | -
TGTGCCAGTAGTATTGGGACAGGGAATGGCCTCTCTGGAAACACCATATATTTT | CASSIGTGNGLSGNTIYF | TRBJ1-3 | - | TRBV19 | TRBD1